What follows are 10 T cell receptor beta chains derived from one specimen sequenced in a study of T cells in Graves' hyperthyroidism and ophthalmopathy. Regions amplified from RNA transcripts were the TCR beta CDR3 regions. Primed by the HTBI set, a first-round RT-PCR was run on the TCR CDR3. MiXCR, run by TCRdb on the multiplex PCR reads, gives a single entry per CDR3 protein. The sample yields around 280,000 distinct CDR3 sequences, roughly 15% seen once. Material for sequencing was blood. The origin of the receptors is a woman in her thirties or forties with Graves' hyperthyroidism.

On this clonotype: This may come from a read error, since a much larger clone is one base off. V is TRBV29-1 and J is TRBJ1-4, with 8 nucleotides matching TRBD1. The length of the CDR3 is 13 residues. In germline, CDR1 is SQVTM, CDR2 ANQGSEA. Germline trimming cut 7 bases from V and 5 bases from J; bases unmatched to any gene: 6. The CDR3 region is CSGRQGRNEKLFF. In nucleotides, the CDR3 is TGCAGCGGTAGACAGGGGCGGAATGAAAAACTGTTTTTT.

The chain links TRBV7-9 to TRBJ1-4, with 10 bases that match TRBD1. The CDR3 has 14 residues. V shed 5 bases and J 6 bases; nucleotides not matched to a gene: 3. Germline values: CDR1 SEHNR, CDR2 FQNEAQ (reference sequence). CDR3 sequence reads: CASSEDRGDEKLFF. The CDR3 region has the DNA TGTGCCAGCAGCGAGGACAGGGGGGATGAAAAACTGTTTTTT.

In its sample, this clonotype was seen a few times. V and J are TRBV30 and TRBJ2-7; D unresolved. Per germline, CDR1 GTSNPN and CDR2 SVGIG (reference sequence). V was shortened by 0 bases and J by 3 bases, with 9 bases between the two germline ends. This CDR3 has 13 amino acids. CDR3 sequence reads: CAWSVSPYYEQYF. CDR3 DNA sequence: TGTGCCTGGAGTGTATCCCCTTACTACGAGCAGTACTTC.

Many counts were recorded for this clonotype. The rearrangement links TRBV7-9 to TRBJ1-2; 7 bases align to TRBD1. Germline-derived CDR1 and CDR2 are SEHNR and FQNEAQ (reference sequence). This CDR3 has 12 residues. With 5 bases clipped from V and 6 bases from J, the junction kept 3 bases outside the gene matches. CDR3 in amino acids: CASSDDRDGYTF. The CDR3 region has the DNA TGTGCCAGCAGCGATGACAGGGATGGCTACACCTTC.

This clonotype was detected ten times or more. The chain carries TRBV7-9 and TRBJ1-4, with unresolved D. This CDR3 has 15 amino acids. From germline, CDR1 is SEHNR and CDR2 FQNEAQ (reference sequence). V lost 2 bases, J lost 0 bases, and 7 bases lay in between. CDR3 bases: TGTGCCAGCAGCTTACCGCGTGCAACTAATGAAAAACTGTTTTTT. It is translated as CASSLPRATNEKLFF.

This clonotype was recorded many times. The genes are TRBV28 and TRBJ2-5, with D perhaps TRBD2 (5 bases). V lost 7 bases and J 7 bases, leaving 19 bases between the germline ends. Germline V gene lookup returns CDR1 MDHEN and CDR2 SYDVKM. The CDR3 totals 14 residues. The CDR3 DNA follows: TGTGCCAGCACCTATGGGTGGGGTGGAGGGACCCAGTACTTC. Encoded protein: CASTYGWGGGTQYF.

The J gene is TRBJ1-1, the V gene TRBV28, with TRBD1 matching over 7 bases. The germline V gene encodes CDR1 MDHEN and CDR2 SYDVKM. The CDR3 covers 15 residues. Trimming took 3 bases from V and 1 from J; bases not matched to a gene: 5. CDR3 nucleotide sequence: TGTGCCAGCAGTTTGTGGACAGGCGCGAACACTGAAGCTTTCTTT. Amino acid sequence: CASSLWTGANTEAFF.

This clonotype was counted a few times. The chain recombines TRBV5-1 with TRBJ2-3; 8 nucleotides align to TRBD2. The germline V gene encodes CDR1 SGHRS and CDR2 YFSETQ. The CDR3 loop spans 15 amino acids. With V trimmed by 0 bases and J by 6 bases, 6 bases remained unmatched. The CDR3 nucleotides read TGCGCCAGCAGCTTGGTGACAGCGGGAGAGGATACGCAGTATTTT. As protein: CASSLVTAGEDTQYF. Full variable domain (rest looked up from reference TRBV5-1 and TRBJ2-3): KAGVTQTPRYLIKTRGQQVTLSCSPISGHRSVSWYQQTPGQGLQFLFEYFSETQRNKGNFPGRFSGRQFSNSRSEMNVSTLELGDSALYLCASSLVTAGEDTQYFGPGTRLTVL.

Comment on this clonotype: This may come from a read error, since a much larger clone is one base off. The chain employs TRBV5-1 and TRBJ1-1; TRBD1 matches 11 bases. CDR3 length: 15 amino acids. The germline CDR1 and CDR2 sequences are SGHRS and YFSETQ. CDR3 residues: CAGSTGTGGNTEAFF. DNA for the CDR3: TGCGCCGGCAGCACCGGGACAGGGGGGAACACTGAAGCTTTCTTT.

This clonotype was observed a few times. J is TRBJ2-7 and V is TRBV7-9; 8 bases agree with TRBD1. CDR3 length equals 14 residues. Per the germline V gene, CDR1 is SEHNR and CDR2 is FQNEAQ (reference sequence). V shed 4 bases and J 2 bases; nucleotides not matched to a gene: 4. The CDR3 DNA follows: TGTGCCAGCAGCTCCCGGGACAGGACCTACGAGCAGTACTTC. This encodes CASSSRDRTYEQYF. Filled out from reference TRBV7-9 and TRBJ2-7, the complete variable domain reads DTGVSQNPRHKITKRGQNVTFRCDPISEHNRLYWYRQTLGQGPEFLTYFQNEAQLEKSRLLSDRFSAERPKGSFSTLEIQRTEQGDSAMYLCASSSRDRTYEQYFGPGTRLTVT.